A single sample gave rise to the 18 T cell receptor beta chains below, sequenced in a study of human T cells and chemical hapten exposure. Whole blood that had not been fractionated was the source of extracted total RNA. TCRdb reprocessed the 5' RACE reads with MiXCR, giving one entry per CDR3 protein. The sample lists about 140,000 distinct CDR3 sequences; around 4.1% were seen once. The receptors derive from a female donor in good health.

This clonotype was observed many times. The rearrangement uses TRBV12-3 or TRBV12-4 and TRBJ2-1; D is possibly TRBD2 (5 bases). The V and J ends lost 6 bases and 0 bases respectively, with 21 bases between them. The CDR3 loop spans 18 amino acids. Here the CDR3 reads CASRRRLAIYDSYNEQFF. Here the CDR3 DNA reads TGTGCCAGCAGGCGGAGGTTGGCTATTTACGACTCCTACAATGAGCAGTTCTTC.

This clonotype was seen ten or more times. The rearrangement joins TRBV30 to TRBJ1-2, with no clear D. The germline V and J ends were trimmed by 3 bases and 8 bases, with 10 bases remaining between them. The V gene's germline CDR1 is GTSNPN and CDR2 SVGIG (reference sequence). The CDR3 has 11 amino acids. The CDR3 nucleotides are TGTGCCTGGAGATTGTTAGCCGGCTACACCTTC. Translation gives CAWRLLAGYTF.

This clonotype was seen only a few times. This rearrangement joins TRBV18 to TRBJ1-2; 9 bases map to TRBD1. There are 15 residues in the CDR3. Germline CDR1 KGHSH, CDR2 LQKENI. Trimming at V came to 3 bases and at J to 6 bases, leaving 8 bases not matched to a gene. The chain's CDR3 is CASSPGQGMDDGYTF. In nucleotides, the CDR3 is TGTGCCAGCTCACCCGGACAGGGGATGGACGATGGCTACACCTTC.

This clonotype was seen ten or more times. For the CDR3, the DNA is TGCAGTGCTAGAGAGGGCCTAGCGAGCACAGATACGCAGTATTTT. Amino acids: CSAREGLASTDTQYF. The chain couples TRBV20-1 to TRBJ2-3; TRBD2 might be the D (6 bases). CDR1 and CDR2 from the germline V gene are DFQATT and SNEGSKA (reference sequence). Trimming shortened V by 0 bases and J by 0 bases, and 10 bases separated the two germline ends. This CDR3 comprises 15 residues.

In its sample, this clonotype was seen many times. The V and J genes are TRBV20-1 and TRBJ2-4; weak D call: TRBD2 (5 bases). V shed 0 bases and J shed 0 bases, with 15 bases lying between them. Looked up from germline, CDR1 is DFQATT and CDR2 is SNEGSKA (reference sequence). The CDR3 is made up of 17 amino acids. The CDR3 sequence: CSARDWARVLAKNIQYF. The CDR3 DNA sequence: TGCAGTGCTAGAGATTGGGCGCGGGTCCTAGCCAAAAACATTCAGTACTTC.

This clonotype was observed at least ten times. The V and J genes are TRBV5-6 and TRBJ1-2; tentatively, D is TRBD1 (5 bases). CDR3 length: 15 amino acids. Per the germline V gene, CDR1 is SGHDT and CDR2 is YYEEEE. V lost 4 bases to trimming and J lost 0 bases, with 13 bases between them. The DNA of the CDR3 is TGTGCCAGCAGCCCCCCCGGGGGGGCTAACTATGGCTACACCTTC. It yields the protein CASSPPGGANYGYTF.

There are a few counts of this clonotype. At one of its ends the junction is not consistent with the germline gene, which may arise from a read error. V usage is TRBV7-7 and J usage is TRBJ1-5; D might be TRBD1 (5 bases). CDR3 length: 15 residues. CDR1 is SSHAT, CDR2 FNYEAQ, per germline (reference sequence). The CDR3 bases are TGTGCTAGCAGCTTAACTAGGGACGGCTATCAGCCCCAGCATTTT. Translation gives CASSLTRDGYQPQHF.

Worth noting for this clonotype: The CDR3 does not end in the conserved phenylalanine or tryptophan, so this is likely a read error. V usage is TRBV20-1 and J usage is TRBJ2-7; D is possibly TRBD2 (6 bases). Germline CDR1 and CDR2: DFQATT and SNEGSKA (reference sequence). With 6 bases removed from V and 2 bases from J, the gap between germline ends came to 17 bases. The CDR3 covers 14 residues. Written as DNA, the CDR3 is TGCAGTGCGCTTCAGGGCGGGGTGCCCTACGAGCAGTACCTC. It encodes CSALQGGVPYEQYL.

The V and J genes are TRBV6-1 and TRBJ2-3, with D perhaps TRBD1 or TRBD2 (5 bases each). CDR1 is MNHNS, CDR2 SASEGT, per germline. The CDR3 loop spans 15 amino acids. V was cut by 1 base and J by 2 bases, with 10 bases left in between. The chain's CDR3 is CASSEGQGATDTQYF. CDR3 in DNA: TGTGCCAGCAGTGAAGGTCAGGGAGCCACAGATACGCAGTATTTT.

There are a few counts of this clonotype. The rearrangement joins TRBV19 to TRBJ1-5; D unresolved. This CDR3 has 19 residues. Germline V gene sequence: CDR1 LNHDA, CDR2 SQIVND (reference sequence). V gave up 2 bases and J gave up 0 bases, with 20 bases separating them. The CDR3 nucleotides are TGTGCCAGTAGTATATTTAGGACCGATGGGGATTATAGCAATCAGCCCCAGCATTTT. It is translated as CASSIFRTDGDYSNQPQHF.

Many counts were recorded for this clonotype. The chain is built from TRBV3-1 and TRBJ2-3, with 9 bases aligning to TRBD2. Germline CDR1 reads LGHDT; CDR2 reads YNNKEL (reference sequence). This CDR3 contains 17 residues. Trimming at V came to 0 bases and at J to 2 bases, leaving 6 bases not matched to a gene. The CDR3 reads CASSQDGGGVLTDTQYF. CDR3 nucleotides: TGTGCCAGCAGCCAAGACGGCGGGGGGGTACTCACAGATACGCAGTATTTT.

This clonotype was picked up many times. The V and J genes are TRBV20-1 and TRBJ1-4; 7 bases are a match to TRBD1. The CDR3 totals 14 residues. V dropped 0 bases and J dropped 4; count of bases not matched to a gene: 2. Germline V gives CDR1 DFQATT, CDR2 SNEGSKA (reference sequence). The CDR3 spells CSAREGQLNEKLFF. DNA of the CDR3: TGCAGTGCTAGAGAGGGACAGCTTAATGAAAAACTGTTTTTT.

This clonotype was observed a handful of times. The V call is TRBV28, the J call TRBJ2-4; 9 bases match TRBD1. The junction had 5 bases not matched to a gene; V was cut back by 7 bases and J by 7 bases. The germline CDR1 and CDR2 sequences are MDHEN and SYDVKM. The CDR3 contains 13 residues. The chain's CDR3 is CASIDRGLNIQYF. As DNA, the CDR3 is TGTGCCAGCATCGACAGGGGGTTGAACATTCAGTACTTC.

This clonotype occurred many times. The rearrangement joins TRBV10-3 to TRBJ2-3; tentative D call: TRBD2 (7 bases). CDR3 length: 16 amino acids. Germline lookup yields CDR1 ENHRY and CDR2 SYGVKD. V was trimmed by 8 bases and J by 3 bases, leaving 21 bases between them. CDR3 DNA: TGTGCCATCCGGCCGAGGGGGAGCGGGGATACAGATACGCAGTATTTT. Encoded protein: CAIRPRGSGDTDTQYF.

The chain couples TRBV20-1 to TRBJ2-7, with D perhaps TRBD1 or TRBD2 (5 bases each). Germline V gives CDR1 DFQATT, CDR2 SNEGSKA (reference sequence). This CDR3 is built from 15 residues. V was clipped by 6 bases and J by 0 bases, with 18 bases between them. CDR3: CSALDWGWSSYEQYF. CDR3 in DNA: TGCAGTGCCCTCGACTGGGGGTGGAGCTCCTACGAGCAGTACTTC.

The chain links TRBV12-3 or TRBV12-4 to TRBJ1-6, with D tentatively TRBD1 (5 bases). Trimming shortened V by 3 bases and J by 10 bases, and 13 bases separated the two germline ends. There are 14 residues in the CDR3. The CDR3 region is CASSLRGGGSPLHF. The DNA for the CDR3 is TGTGCCAGCAGTTTGCGGGGGGGAGGGTCACCCCTCCACTTT.

This clonotype was seen ten or more times. This rearrangement joins TRBV27 to TRBJ2-1; 8 positions agree with TRBD2. V gave up 5 bases and J gave up 6 bases; unmatched junction bases: 6. CDR1 and CDR2 (germline): MNHEY, SMNVEV (reference sequence). CDR3 length: 14 amino acids. CDR3 in DNA: TGTGCCAGCAGTAGCGGGGGCCCTGCCAATGAGCAGTTCTTC. As protein: CASSSGGPANEQFF.

This clonotype was seen many times. The CDR3 is CASTPAGGAGGHSPLHF. The CDR3 DNA sequence: TGTGCCAGCACCCCGGCGGGGGGGGCAGGGGGCCATTCACCCCTCCACTTT. The chain carries TRBV2 and TRBJ1-6; 8 nucleotides agree with TRBD1. This CDR3 is 17 amino acids long. V lost 7 bases and J lost 8; bases outside the gene matches: 16. CDR1 and CDR2 (germline): SNHLY, FYNNEI. The complete variable domain, with remaining parts taken from reference TRBV2 and TRBJ1-6, reads EPEVTQTPSHQVTQMGQEVILRCVPISNHLYFYWYRQILGQKVEFLVSFYNNEISEKSEIFDDQFSVERPDGSNFTLKIRSTKLEDSAMYFCASTPAGGAGGHSPLHFGNGTRLTVT.